Following are 9 T cell receptor beta chains from one sample sequenced in a study of T cell responses to AZD1222 COVID-19 vaccine. Some clones are missing from TCRdb's copy, which holds only in-frame ones; the method was immunoSEQ multiplex PCR. The repertoire includes 35,000 to 50,000 clones, roughly 77% of them detected once, and 20% to 25% sits in the top ten. The input for sequencing was peripheral blood, taken 28 days after the second dose of the MenACWY control vaccine. Receptors were obtained from an adult who received the MenACWY meningococcal vaccine as a control.

The chain combines TRBV3-1 (or the pseudogene TRBV3-2) with TRBJ2-3; 8 nucleotides agree with TRBD2. The CDR3 runs to 20 residues. Losses at the gene ends were 4 bases for V and 1 base for J; bases not matched to a gene: 19. The V gene's germline CDR1 is LGHDT and CDR2 YNNKEL (reference sequence). The CDR3 DNA follows: TGTGCCAGCAGCCTGATGGGAGCTGAGGCGGGGGGCCCGGGCACAGATACGCAGTATTTT. This translates into CASSLMGAEAGGPGTDTQYF.

This chain uses TRBV30 with TRBJ1-4, with D tentatively TRBD1 (5 bases). Deletions cut 4 bases from V and 10 bases from J, with 16 bases between. CDR3 length: 13 residues. Germline V gene data show CDR1 as GTSNPN and CDR2 as SVGIG (reference sequence). CDR3 nucleotide sequence: TGTGCCTGGAAGGGAGGGGAGATGGGAAAACTGTTTTTT. This encodes CAWKGGEMGKLFF.

The rearrangement joins TRBV5-6 to TRBJ1-5; D may be TRBD1 (6 bases). V lost 4 bases, J lost 1 base, and 9 bases lay in between. The CDR3 loop spans 14 amino acids. The germline V gene encodes CDR1 SGHDT and CDR2 YYEEEE. In DNA form, the CDR3 reads TGTGCCAGCAGCGCCAGGGGAAGCAATCAGCCCCAGCATTTT. Amino acids: CASSARGSNQPQHF.

The chain has TRBV29-1 and TRBJ2-7; D possibly uses TRBD1 or TRBD2 (7 bases each). The CDR3 extends over 17 amino acids. V was clipped by 3 bases and J by 0 bases, with 21 bases between them. Per the germline V gene, CDR1 is SQVTM and CDR2 is ANQGSEA. The CDR3 coding sequence is TGCAGCGTTGAGGGCAGGGGGAGCCAGCGGGGCTCCTACGAGCAGTACTTC. Protein sequence: CSVEGRGSQRGSYEQYF.

V usage is TRBV25-1 and J usage is TRBJ1-2; D gene unclear. This CDR3 is built from 12 residues. Germline V lookup: CDR1 MGHDK, CDR2 SYGVNS. V lost 3 bases and J lost 8, with 10 bases in between. The CDR3 reads CASSDNVVGYTF. CDR3 bases: TGTGCCAGCAGTGATAACGTTGTCGGCTACACCTTC.

V and J are TRBV28 and TRBJ1-5; the D gene is possibly TRBD1 (5 bases). V lost 6 bases, J lost 7 bases, and 19 bases lay in between. This CDR3 is 15 amino acids long. CDR1 and CDR2 (germline): MDHEN, SYDVKM. CDR3 DNA: TGTGCCAGCAGAAAGGGGTCGGATGGACGGCAGCCCCAGCATTTT. This codes for CASRKGSDGRQPQHF.

The V and J genes are TRBV5-4 and TRBJ2-2; 8 positions agree with TRBD1. The trim removed 3 bases at V and 6 bases at J, leaving 7 bases unmatched. CDR3 length: 15 amino acids. The germline gives CDR1 SGHNT, CDR2 YYREEE (reference sequence). The CDR3 bases are TGTGCCAGCAGCTCAACAGGGGGTACCCCCGGGGAGCTGTTTTTT. Residues: CASSSTGGTPGELFF.

The chain is built from TRBV30 and TRBJ2-3, with D perhaps TRBD2 (5 bases). Trimming took 8 bases from V and 6 from J, leaving 18 bases between them. The CDR3 extends over 13 amino acids. Looked up from germline, CDR1 is GTSNPN and CDR2 is SVGIG (reference sequence). The CDR3 region is CAGPGIKGDTQYF. The CDR3 coding sequence is TGTGCCGGACCGGGAATTAAAGGGGATACGCAGTATTTT.

V is TRBV7-9 and J is TRBJ2-2; D unresolved. V dropped 1 base and J dropped 8 bases, with 23 bases sitting between them. Germline values: CDR1 SEHNR, CDR2 FQNEAQ (reference sequence). This CDR3 contains 18 residues. The CDR3 nucleotides read TGTGCCAGCAGCTTAGGGACGCCCCACAGAAAGGGCCATGGGGAGCTGTTTTTT. Its translation is CASSLGTPHRKGHGELFF. The entire variable domain, with the rest obtained from reference TRBV7-9 and TRBJ2-2, is as follows: DTGVSQNPRHKITKRGQNVTFRCDPISEHNRLYWYRQTLGQGPEFLTYFQNEAQLEKSRLLSDRFSAERPKGSFSTLEIQRTEQGDSAMYLCASSLGTPHRKGHGELFFGEGSRLTVL.